The 5 T cell receptor beta chains listed next were all sequenced from one sample in a study of OX40 agonist ivuxolimab in advanced cancers. Libraries were prepared by immunoSEQ multiplex PCR; TCRdb keeps only in-frame clonotypes and omits some of them. The sample includes approximately 130,000 clones, around nine tenths of them seen just once. This specimen was CD4+ or CD8+ T cells sorted from blood, taken in a trial of the OX40 agonist ivuxolimab. The origin of the receptors is an adult with an advanced solid tumor such as melanoma, head and neck, liver or kidney cancer.

The J gene is TRBJ1-5, the V gene TRBV5-4; TRBD1 matches at 8 bases. Germline loops: CDR1 SGHNT, CDR2 YYREEE (reference sequence). The junction had 7 bases not matched to a gene; V was cut back by 0 bases and J by 11 bases. The CDR3 consists of 14 residues. The CDR3 spells CASSLGTGPSAQHF. CDR3 DNA: TGTGCCAGCAGCTTGGGGACAGGGCCGTCGGCCCAGCATTTT.

The CDR3 protein is CAISERPTNEKLFF. CDR3 nucleotide sequence: TGTGCCATCAGTGAGCGGCCAACTAATGAAAAACTGTTTTTT. J is TRBJ1-4 and V is TRBV10-3, with D hard to call. This CDR3 is 14 amino acids long. Trimming removed 2 bases from V and 0 bases from J, with 4 bases in between. CDR1 and CDR2 from the germline V gene are ENHRY and SYGVKD.

The V and J genes are TRBV10-3 and TRBJ1-5; D is unclear. In germline, CDR1 is ENHRY, CDR2 SYGVKD. The CDR3 has 12 amino acids. The germline V and J ends were trimmed by 0 bases and 7 bases, with 4 bases remaining between them. In DNA, the CDR3 is TGTGCCATCAGTGAGTCGGTACAGCCCCAGCATTTT. As protein: CAISESVQPQHF.

This chain joins TRBV18 and TRBJ1-5, with a weak D call TRBD1 (6 bases). With 6 bases removed from V and 7 bases from J, the gap between germline ends came to 19 bases. This CDR3 contains 15 residues. Germline CDR1 KGHSH, CDR2 LQKENI. The CDR3 reads CASSPGAQGGQPQHF. In DNA form, the CDR3 reads TGTGCCAGCTCTCCGGGGGCGCAGGGAGGCCAGCCCCAGCATTTT. Full variable domain (missing parts from reference TRBV18 and TRBJ1-5): NAGVMQNPRHLVRRRGQEARLRCSPMKGHSHVYWYRQLPEEGLKFMVYLQKENIIDESGMPKERFSAEFPKEGPSILRIQQVVRGDSAAYFCASSPGAQGGQPQHFGDGTRLSIL.

V is TRBV28 and J is TRBJ1-1, with TRBD1 identical over 7 bases. CDR1 and CDR2 (germline): MDHEN, SYDVKM. This CDR3 has 13 residues. The J segment lost 6 bases and the V segment lost 3 bases, leaving 4 bases of the junction unmatched. The CDR3 DNA reads TGTGCCAGCAGTTTCACAGGGGTGCCTGAAGCTTTCTTT. The encoded protein is CASSFTGVPEAFF.